This is a list of T cell receptor beta chains from one sample in a study of blood T cell repertoires in COVID-19. Generated by immunoSEQ multiplex PCR, the TCRdb table keeps only in-frame clones and is missing some. Of about 270,000 clones listed, 70% to 90% are singletons. The sequencing input was peripheral blood. All receptors derive from a woman aged 45-65 years with active or convalescent COVID-19. CDR3s include the opening cysteine and the closing phenylalanine or tryptophan. A D gene is named only where the DNA matches it firmly. Size values are once, few and many counts, or a class for expanded clones, and some rows have none.

clone_size j_call d_call v_call cdr3_aa cdr3_nt
- TRBJ2-5 TRBD2 TRBV7-6 CASPVSLAGEWRKTQYF TGTGCCAGCCCAGTTTCGTTGGCGGGAGAATGGCGAAAGACCCAGTACTTC
- TRBJ1-1 - TRBV5-1 CASTPRGLGEAFF TGCGCCAGCACTCCCAGAGGACTCGGAGAAGCTTTCTTT
once TRBJ1-5 - TRBV28 CASSLSGAGNQPQHF TGTGCCAGCAGTTTGTCGGGTGCGGGGAATCAGCCCCAGCATTTT
- TRBJ1-1 - TRBV18 CASSPRDFRNTEAFF TGTGCCAGCTCACCTCGGGACTTCCGAAACACTGAAGCTTTCTTT
- TRBJ2-2 - TRBV5-1 CASSLGTVNTGELFF TGCGCCAGCAGCCTCGGGACTGTCAACACCGGGGAGCTGTTTTTT
- TRBJ2-7 TRBD2 TRBV29-1 CSVGGGSSYEQYF TGCAGCGTTGGGGGAGGGAGCTCCTACGAGCAGTACTTC
- TRBJ2-3 TRBD2 TRBV7-9 CASSLGVAGVVTDTQYF TGTGCCAGCAGCTTAGGGGTAGCGGGAGTTGTCACAGATACGCAGTATTTT
- TRBJ2-7 - TRBV9 CASSPRHQSVGGHEQYF TGTGCCAGCAGCCCTCGACACCAGAGCGTTGGGGGCCACGAGCAGTACTTC
- TRBJ1-3 - TRBV7-6 CASSYSSGNTIYF TGTGCCAGCAGCTACAGCTCTGGAAACACCATATATTTT
- TRBJ2-5 - TRBV5-1 CASSFRGLGGVETQYF TGCGCCAGCAGCTTTCGCGGGTTAGGTGGGGTCGAGACCCAGTACTTC